These T cell receptor beta chains were read from a single sample in a study of post-analysis software for immune sequencing data. TCRdb reprocessed the PCR reads via MiXCR and lists one record per CDR3 protein. The sample yields 500,000 to 600,000 distinct CDR3 sequences, 44% seen once. The specimen sequenced was blood. These receptors were collected from a girl aged 5-17 years with multiple sclerosis. Each CDR3 is given without its conserved first and last residue. The D gene is left open where the match is weak. Clone size is given for some rows only: seen once, a few or many times, or a class if the clone is expanded.

D,length,V,J,size,CDR3
.,14,TRBV5-1,TRBJ2-4,few,ASSLAQIAPKNIQY
.,10,TRBV12-3/TRBV12-4,TRBJ2-3,once,ASSPGGGPQY
TRBD1,12,TRBV12-3/TRBV12-4,TRBJ2-5,few,ASSRTGRQETQY
TRBD2,13,TRBV20-1,TRBJ2-5,once,SASPGTSGQETQY
TRBD1,12,TRBV5-1,TRBJ1-2,once,ASSLEDPRGRYT
TRBD1,12,TRBV7-9,TRBJ2-3,.,ASPGDRRADTQY
.,13,TRBV20-1,TRBJ1-5,.,SAGEPGYSNQPQH
.,12,TRBV12-3/TRBV12-4,TRBJ1-2,.,ASSSRGDPEGYT
TRBD1,12,TRBV12-3/TRBV12-4,TRBJ2-3,.,ASTQTGGTDTQY
TRBD1,12,TRBV28,.,.,ASSPDRVFETQY
TRBD2,14,TRBV4-1,TRBJ2-7,few,ASSQGSGRAGYEQY
TRBD1,15,TRBV11-3,TRBJ1-1,.,ASSLGDRVEVDTEAF
TRBD1,11,TRBV10-3,TRBJ2-3,few,ATGDSGTDTQY
TRBD2,14,TRBV7-8,TRBJ2-1,few,ASSLAASGTYNEQF
.,15,TRBV5-1,TRBJ2-6,few,ASSLTPPGAGANVLT
TRBD2,15,TRBV4-2,TRBJ2-5,.,ASSQVGGRAFGGTQY
.,14,TRBV29-1,TRBJ2-1,few,SVEGSPGLSYNEQF
.,12,TRBV12-3/TRBV12-4,TRBJ2-5,.,ASSLDAYQETQY
TRBD2,17,TRBV10-3,TRBJ2-1,.,AISESLPGLAGGRDEQF
.,11,TRBV7-2,TRBJ1-6,.,ASSLDREAPRH
TRBD2,12,TRBV20-1,TRBJ2-3,.,SAKAGGPTDTQY
TRBD1,12,TRBV24-1,TRBJ1-1,few,ATSDRTGGTEAF
.,11,TRBV11-2,TRBJ2-5,few,ASSLVTSETQY
.,12,TRBV7-9,TRBJ1-1,.,ANSPGRGRSEAF
.,14,TRBV5-5,TRBJ1-2,.,ASSLERSTDIYGYT
.,13,TRBV7-2,.,.,ASKEFGGALETQY
.,14,TRBV7-8,TRBJ2-3,.,ASSPSWQRLPDTQY
.,14,TRBV7-9,TRBJ1-2,few,ASSQSPGTEVYGYT
TRBD2,16,TRBV4-1,.,.,ASSHSRTSGGTSYEQY
.,12,TRBV20-1,TRBJ2-7,.,SASGTGQTYEQY
.,14,TRBV4-1,TRBJ2-1,.,ASSQVDMINYNEQF
.,12,TRBV15,TRBJ1-2,.,ATSRDRLNYGYT
.,12,TRBV29-1,TRBJ2-7,.,STRGTDPYNEQY
TRBD1,11,TRBV5-1,TRBJ2-3,.,ASSLQGEHTQY
.,13,TRBV29-1,TRBJ2-1,.,SVESSTDGPDEQF
.,15,TRBV29-1,TRBJ1-2,few,SGLTLGPGLANYGYT
.,11,TRBV20-1,TRBJ1-5,.,SARRGAGQPQH
TRBD1,14,TRBV7-2,TRBJ1-2,few,ASSRGGRGLDYGYT
TRBD2,14,TRBV29-1,.,.,SVAPTSGGSYNEQY
TRBD2,12,TRBV20-1,TRBJ2-1,.,SALTSWSDNEQF
.,10,TRBV9,TRBJ2-3,few,ASSAYLDTQY
TRBD1,14,TRBV12-3/TRBV12-4,TRBJ1-1,.,ANHPGTGGDYTEAF
.,12,TRBV24-1,TRBJ1-1,few,ATSDFGPVSEAF
.,11,TRBV5-1,TRBJ2-1,.,ASSLAGSDEQF
.,14,TRBV5-1,TRBJ2-6,few,ASSSDAPLWANVLT
.,10,TRBV10-3,TRBJ2-5,few,AISATQETQY
.,14,TRBV4-1,TRBJ2-1,few,ASSPGLNDLYNEQF
.,11,TRBV12-3/TRBV12-4,TRBJ2-7,once,ASSLVLAREQY
.,11,TRBV12-3/TRBV12-4,TRBJ2-1,.,ASSLPLSGQQF
.,8,TRBV7-9,TRBJ2-7,.,ASGPYEQY
.,12,TRBV29-1,TRBJ2-5,.,SVVRQGGQETQY
TRBD2,12,TRBV20-1,TRBJ2-1,.,SASSSGAWNEQF
TRBD1,14,TRBV20-1,TRBJ2-1,.,SAREGTDRRKNEQF
.,16,TRBV24-1,TRBJ2-1,few,ATSEGRTRVSSYNEQF
TRBD1,10,TRBV7-3,TRBJ2-7,few,ASSLTGSEQY
.,13,TRBV6-6,TRBJ1-5,.,ASSYSTEGNQPQH
.,13,TRBV3-1,TRBJ1-2,few,ASSQEMAGNYGYT